This T cell receptor (beta chain) was captured in a study of graft-versus-host responses after intestinal transplantation. Sequenced by immunoSEQ multiplex PCR; TCRdb stores in-frame clones only, minus some. Of 70,000 to 80,000 clones listed, about 90% are singletons. Worth noting for this clone: Antigen: not known.

This sequence originates from a human donor who received an intestinal transplant. Sequenced here: unstimulated CD8+ T cells sorted from spleen or lymph node cells, sampled before intestinal transplant.

DNA of the CDR3: TGTGCCAGCAGTTTAGGGGGGTGGGGACAGCCCCAGCATTTT. Protein product: CASSLGGWGQPQHF. The V gene is TRBV27, the J gene TRBJ1-5; D is perhaps TRBD1 (5 bases). With 2 bases removed from V and 7 bases from J, the gap between germline ends came to 12 bases. The CDR3 has 14 residues. Germline CDR1 MNHEY, CDR2 SMNVEV (reference sequence).